This TCR beta chain was sequenced in a study of blood T cell repertoires in COVID-19. V was clipped by 1 base and J by 11 bases, with 17 bases between them. This CDR3 has 13 amino acids. Germline V CDR1 and CDR2: GTSNPN, SVGIG (reference sequence). Profiled with immunoSEQ multiplex PCR; TCRdb holds only in-frame clones, not every one. The data contain around 93,000 clones, over 70% of them singletons. The receptor comes from a man older than 75 with acute or convalescent COVID-19. The chain couples TRBV30 to TRBJ1-1; tentative D call: TRBD1 (6 bases). The sequencing sample was made of peripheral blood. CDR3 residues: CAWSGTAALPAFF. In nucleotides, the CDR3 is TGTGCCTGGAGTGGGACAGCCGCACTGCCCGCTTTCTTT. The variable domain in full, with the rest retrieved from reference TRBV30 and TRBJ1-1, is SQTIHQWPATLVQPVGSPLSLECTVEGTSNPNLYWYRQAAGRGLQLLFYSVGIGQISSEVPQNLSASRPQDRQFILSSKKLLLSDSGFYLCAWSGTAALPAFFGQGTRLTVV.